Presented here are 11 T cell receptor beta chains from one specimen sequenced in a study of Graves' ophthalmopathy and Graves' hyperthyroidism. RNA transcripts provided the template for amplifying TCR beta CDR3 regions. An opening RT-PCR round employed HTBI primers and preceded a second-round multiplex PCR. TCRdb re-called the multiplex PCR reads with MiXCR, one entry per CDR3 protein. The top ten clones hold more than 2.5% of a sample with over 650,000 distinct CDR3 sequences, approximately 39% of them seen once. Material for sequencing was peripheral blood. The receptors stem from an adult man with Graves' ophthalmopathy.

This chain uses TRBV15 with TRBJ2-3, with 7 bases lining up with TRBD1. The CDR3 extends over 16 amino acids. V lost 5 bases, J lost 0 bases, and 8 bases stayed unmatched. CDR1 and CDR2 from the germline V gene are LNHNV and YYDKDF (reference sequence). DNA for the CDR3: TGTGCCACCAGCCCTGGGACAGACCGTAGCACAGATACGCAGTATTTT. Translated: CATSPGTDRSTDTQYF. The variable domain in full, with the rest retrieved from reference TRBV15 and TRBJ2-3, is DAMVIQNPRYQVTQFGKPVTLSCSQTLNHNVMYWYQQKSSQAPKLLFHYYDKDFNNEADTPDNFQSRRPNTSFCFLDIRSPGLGDTAMYLCATSPGTDRSTDTQYFGPGTRLTVL.

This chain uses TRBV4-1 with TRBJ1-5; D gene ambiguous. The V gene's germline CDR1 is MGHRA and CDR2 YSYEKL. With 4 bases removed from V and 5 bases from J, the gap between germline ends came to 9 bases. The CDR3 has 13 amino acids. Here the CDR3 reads CASSRSPDQPQHF. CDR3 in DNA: TGCGCCAGCAGCCGAAGCCCCGATCAGCCCCAGCATTTT.

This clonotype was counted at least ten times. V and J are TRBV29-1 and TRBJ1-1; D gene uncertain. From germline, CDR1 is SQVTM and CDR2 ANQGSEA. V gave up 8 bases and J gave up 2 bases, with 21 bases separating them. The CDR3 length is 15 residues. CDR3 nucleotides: TGCAGCTGTACCGGAGCCGATGATCCAAACACTGAAGCTTTCTTT. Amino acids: CSCTGADDPNTEAFF.

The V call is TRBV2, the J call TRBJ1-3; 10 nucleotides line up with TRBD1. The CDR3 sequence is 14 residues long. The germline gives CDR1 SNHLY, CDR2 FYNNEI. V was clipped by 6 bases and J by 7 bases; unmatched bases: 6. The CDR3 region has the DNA TGTGCCAGCAGCGACAGGGGGCTAGGGAACACCATATATTTT. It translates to CASSDRGLGNTIYF.

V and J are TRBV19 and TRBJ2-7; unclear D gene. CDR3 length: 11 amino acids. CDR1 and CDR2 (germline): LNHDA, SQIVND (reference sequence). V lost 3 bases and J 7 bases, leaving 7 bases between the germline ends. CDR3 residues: CASSMLGEQYF. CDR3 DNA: TGTGCCAGTAGTATGTTGGGGGAGCAGTACTTC.

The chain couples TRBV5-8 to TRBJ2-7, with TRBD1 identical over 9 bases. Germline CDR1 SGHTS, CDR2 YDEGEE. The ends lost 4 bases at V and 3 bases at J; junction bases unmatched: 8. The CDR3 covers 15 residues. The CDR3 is CASSQSGTGNYEQYF. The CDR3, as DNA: TGTGCCAGCAGCCAAAGCGGGACAGGGAACTACGAGCAGTACTTC.

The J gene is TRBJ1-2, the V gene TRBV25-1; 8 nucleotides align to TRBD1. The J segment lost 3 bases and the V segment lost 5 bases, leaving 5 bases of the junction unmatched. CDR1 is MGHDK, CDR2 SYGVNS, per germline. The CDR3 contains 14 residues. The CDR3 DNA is TGTGCCAGCAGTACGTGGACAGGGTACTATGGCTACACCTTC. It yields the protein CASSTWTGYYGYTF.

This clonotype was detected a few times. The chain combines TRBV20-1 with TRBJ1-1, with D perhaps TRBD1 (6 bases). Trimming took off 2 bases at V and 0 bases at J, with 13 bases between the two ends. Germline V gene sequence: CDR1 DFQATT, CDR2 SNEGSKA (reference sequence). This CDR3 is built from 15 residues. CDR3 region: CSARRGGLLNTEAFF. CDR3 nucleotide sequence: TGCAGTGCTAGAAGGGGGGGGCTACTGAACACTGAAGCTTTCTTT.

The DNA of the CDR3 is TGTGCCAGCAGCTTGGCAGGGATCATGAACACTGAAGCTTTCTTT. Translating it yields CASSLAGIMNTEAFF. V and J are TRBV5-5 and TRBJ1-1; D might be TRBD1 (5 bases). The germline V gene has CDR1 SGHKS and CDR2 YYEKEE (reference sequence). The ends were cut back, 0 bases at V and 0 bases at J, with 9 bases in the middle. The CDR3 spans 15 residues.

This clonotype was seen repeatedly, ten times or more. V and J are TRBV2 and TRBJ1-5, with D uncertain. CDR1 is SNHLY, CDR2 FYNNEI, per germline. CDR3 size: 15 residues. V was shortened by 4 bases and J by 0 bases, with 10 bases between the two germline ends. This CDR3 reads CASSGGSNSNQPQHF. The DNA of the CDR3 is TGTGCCAGCAGTGGGGGTAGTAATAGCAATCAGCCCCAGCATTTT.

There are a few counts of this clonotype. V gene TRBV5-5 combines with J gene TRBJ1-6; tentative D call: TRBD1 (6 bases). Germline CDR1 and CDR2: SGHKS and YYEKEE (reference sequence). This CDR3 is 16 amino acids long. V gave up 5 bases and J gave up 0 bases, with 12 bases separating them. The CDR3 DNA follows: TGTGCCAGCAGTAAAACAGGGAGCTCCTATAATTCACCCCTCCACTTT. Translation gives CASSKTGSSYNSPLHF.